This T cell receptor beta chain comes out of a study of cytomegalovirus exposure and HLA in healthy donors. Overall study results and limits: Most CMV-associated TCR beta chains appeared HLA-restricted in a later analysis. It was taken for granted in presence/absence analyses that sequencing depth across donors was roughly uniform. It was only CMV serostatus that was available as immune exposure information.

Germline V CDR1 and CDR2: MNHNY, SVGAGI (reference sequence). The CDR3 contains 13 residues. V lost 3 bases, J lost 6 bases, and 11 bases lay in between. This clone has only a few counts. Its antigen remains unknown. A multiplex PCR was run with 60 Vbeta primers and 13 Jbeta primers. Per the study methods: In a later analysis, some 10 million of about 80 million unique beta chains occurred in at least two donors. Profiling relied on immunoSEQ multiplex PCR, and the TCRdb table lists in-frame clones only, not all of them. Clone size and V and J calls were adopted from that table, with D and trimming inferred from the DNA. Of approximately 160,000 clones listed, 81% were seen once; the top ten hold roughly 2%.

The material sequenced was PBMCs. This sequence joins TRBV6-6 and TRBJ1-1; D not certain. The sequence was collected from a woman under 30 in good health and CMV-seronegative. CDR3 sequence reads: CASSYSRSSEAFF. The CDR3 nucleotides are TGTGCCAGCAGTTATTCGAGGAGTTCTGAAGCTTTCTTT.